The 12 T cell receptor beta chains in this list originate from one sample, sequenced in a study of Graves' ophthalmopathy and Graves' hyperthyroidism. Using RNA transcripts, the TCR beta CDR3 regions were amplified. HTBI primers primed a first-round RT-PCR, and a second-round multiplex PCR followed. TCRdb recomputed calls from the multiplex PCR reads with MiXCR, one row per CDR3 protein. Of over 650,000 distinct CDR3 sequences listed, about 40% are singletons. The sample was peripheral blood. The receptors originated from an adult man with Graves' ophthalmopathy.

This clonotype came up a few times. The V call is TRBV10-2, the J call TRBJ1-2; possibly TRBD1 for D (6 bases). This CDR3 has 14 amino acids. CDR1 is WSHSY and CDR2 is SAAADI in the germline V gene. Trimming shortened V by 0 bases and J by 3 bases, and 8 bases separated the two germline ends. The CDR3 coding sequence is TGCGCCAGCAGTGAGTCGAGGGGGGACTATGGCTACACCTTC. This sequence encodes CASSESRGDYGYTF.

This clonotype was picked up many times. V and J are TRBV7-3 and TRBJ1-2; a possible D gene is TRBD1 (5 bases). V dropped 1 base and J dropped 6 bases, with 18 bases sitting between them. The germline gives CDR1 SGHTA, CDR2 FQGTGA. The CDR3 contains 16 residues. The CDR3 DNA is TGTGCCAGCAGCTTAATACTCTGGGGCATCTCCGATGGCTACACCTTC. It translates to CASSLILWGISDGYTF.

This clonotype was counted at least ten times. Here the CDR3 reads CSARTARETQYF. CDR3 nucleotide sequence: TGCAGTGCCAGGACAGCAAGGGAGACCCAGTACTTC. The rearrangement uses TRBV20-1 and TRBJ2-5; TRBD1 is a possible D gene (6 bases). This CDR3 spans 12 amino acids. The V and J ends lost 6 bases and 5 bases respectively, with 13 bases between them. Germline loops: CDR1 DFQATT, CDR2 SNEGSKA (reference sequence).

This clonotype was counted ten times or more. This rearrangement joins TRBV24-1 to TRBJ2-3; possibly TRBD2 for D (6 bases). Germline CDR1 and CDR2: KGHDR and SFDVKD. This CDR3 comprises 14 residues. V was cut by 4 bases and J by 2 bases, with 9 bases left in between. The CDR3 DNA follows: TGTGCCACCAGTGACACGGGACTCACAGATACGCAGTATTTT. Its protein product is CATSDTGLTDTQYF.

The chain is built from TRBV7-8 and TRBJ2-5, with D perhaps matching TRBD2 (5 bases). The J call may be mistaken, given a closer DNA end match to TRBJ2-1. Per the germline V gene, CDR1 is SGHVS and CDR2 is FQNEAQ. CDR3 size: 15 residues. The CDR3 nucleotides are TGTGCCAGCAGCTTAGCGGGAGCGATCGGCAATGAGCAGTTCTTC. Its protein product is CASSLAGAIGNEQFF.

This clonotype appeared many times. The chain couples TRBV19 to TRBJ2-7; TRBD1 aligns across 8 bases. Germline CDR1 and CDR2: LNHDA and SQIVND (reference sequence). The CDR3 spans 13 residues. Trimming removed 11 bases from V and 3 bases from J; junction bases left unmatched: 9. The CDR3 sequence is CARLGQDFYEQYF. In DNA, the CDR3 is TGTGCCCGCCTGGGACAGGACTTCTACGAGCAGTACTTC.

This clonotype has a count of ten or more. The DNA is omitted, as the CDR3 cannot be located on it reliably, and the CDR3 follows TCRdb's listing. This chain connects TRBV11-2 to TRBJ1-1; TRBD1, the D gene given by the table, was not confirmed from the DNA. Germline V gene lookup returns CDR1 SGHAT and CDR2 FQNNGV. The CDR3 spans 14 residues, counting both ends. CDR3 protein: CASSLGWGTGSTFF.

This clonotype was picked up a small number of times. The rearrangement joins TRBV10-3 to TRBJ1-2; D unresolved. The CDR3 contains 15 residues. Germline values: CDR1 ENHRY, CDR2 SYGVKD. Trimming shortened V by 5 bases and J by 4 bases, and 17 bases separated the two germline ends. The CDR3 sequence is CAISYSITTPYGYTF. The DNA of the CDR3 is TGTGCCATCAGTTACTCGATCACAACCCCCTATGGCTACACCTTC.

This chain uses TRBV10-3 with TRBJ1-5; TRBD1 might be the D (6 bases). Germline loops: CDR1 ENHRY, CDR2 SYGVKD. This CDR3 has 14 amino acids. V was pared by 6 bases and J by 11 bases, with 20 bases between. In DNA, the CDR3 is TGTGCCATCAGCGGGGGTGTTTCAGGGGAGACCCAGCATTTT. This translates into CAISGGVSGETQHF.

Written as DNA, the CDR3 is TGTGCCAGCAGCTTCGGCTTAGGGACTAGCGGATCCTACGAGCAGTACTTC. Translating gives CASSFGLGTSGSYEQYF. This sequence joins TRBV7-2 and TRBJ2-7, with 11 bases that match TRBD2. V gave up 3 bases and J gave up 1 base; unmatched junction bases: 8. The CDR3 length is 17 residues. Germline CDR1 reads SGHTA; CDR2 reads FQGNSA.

The CDR3 nucleotides read TGTGCCAGCAGAGATCTGGGGACAGGGGCCTACGAGCAGTACTTC. This encodes CASRDLGTGAYEQYF. V gene TRBV4-2 combines with J gene TRBJ2-7, with TRBD1 matching over 10 bases. CDR3 length: 15 residues. Germline values: CDR1 LGHNA, CDR2 YNFKEQ. V lost 6 bases, J lost 2 bases, and 7 bases stayed unmatched.

The rearrangement uses TRBV10-3 and TRBJ1-1, with a tentative D call TRBD1 (5 bases). The germline V gene encodes CDR1 ENHRY and CDR2 SYGVKD. The V end was cut by 10 bases, the J end by 2 bases, with 14 bases between. The CDR3 has 13 residues. DNA of the CDR3: TGTGCCACCTCGGGGGACGGAAACACTGAAGCTTTCTTT. This encodes CATSGDGNTEAFF.